This TCR beta chain was recorded in a study of blood T cell repertoires in COVID-19. Overall study context: Sites in the United States, Italy and Spain provided acute and convalescent COVID-19 samples. The cDNA or gDNA used as material had been derived from T cells, B-cell-depleted T cells, or PBMCs.

This clone came up once. Original processing methods: Reference gene primer amplification in the assay estimated nucleated cell counts. Data came from immunoSEQ multiplex PCR; TCRdb stores just in-frame clones and leaves some out. V and J calls plus clone size are reproduced from that table; the DNA served to infer D and trimming. The sample lists around 200,000 clones; around 87% were seen once. This TCR came from a woman older than 75 in a cohort sampled during active or convalescent COVID-19. The sequencing sample was made of peripheral blood.

CDR3 protein: CASRRTSNVEQFF. Written as DNA, the CDR3 is TGTGCCAGCAGACGGACTAGTAACGTTGAGCAGTTCTTC. V usage is TRBV14 and J usage is TRBJ2-1, with 7 positions matching TRBD2. V gave up 6 bases and J gave up 9 bases; unmatched junction bases: 8. CDR1 and CDR2 (germline): SGHDN, FVKESK. The CDR3 sequence is 13 residues long.